Listed below are T cell receptor beta chains from one sample, sequenced in a study of T cell responses to AZD1222 COVID-19 vaccine. This table comes from immunoSEQ multiplex PCR, and its TCRdb copy is limited to in-frame clones, with some not included. The table shows 150,000 to 200,000 clones, with less than 95% occurring only once. Sequenced here: peripheral blood, sampled on day 0 of AZD1222 vaccination. These receptors came from an adult in good health. The CDR3 runs from the conserved cysteine through the conserved F or W. Each record gives: D gene, clone size, V gene, J gene, CDR3 DNA, CDR3 protein. The D gene is left open where the match is weak. Clone sizes are given selectively: once, few, many, or a class where the clone is expanded.

d_gene: TRBD1
abundance: .
v_gene: TRBV25-1
j_gene: TRBJ2-5
CDR3nt: TGTGCCAGCAGTGAAACCAGGGGGTATCTAGGGACCCAGTACTTC
CDR3aa: CASSETRGYLGTQYF

d_gene: .
abundance: .
v_gene: TRBV24-1
j_gene: TRBJ2-2
CDR3nt: TGTGCCACCAGTGATTCTGGACCCTTCCGCGGGGAGCTGTTTTTT
CDR3aa: CATSDSGPFRGELFF

d_gene: TRBD1
abundance: once
v_gene: TRBV18
j_gene: TRBJ2-1
CDR3nt: TGTGCCAGCTCGCAGCTAGGGACAGGGGTTTACAATGAGCAGTTCTTC
CDR3aa: CASSQLGTGVYNEQFF

d_gene: .
abundance: .
v_gene: TRBV10-3
j_gene: TRBJ1-1
CDR3nt: TGTGCCATCAGGTCAGGGGCCGCGGGCACTGAAGCTTTCTTT
CDR3aa: CAIRSGAAGTEAFF

d_gene: TRBD2
abundance: .
v_gene: TRBV6-5
j_gene: TRBJ2-7
CDR3nt: TGTGCCACCGGGCTAGCGGGGGTCTACGAGCAGTACTTC
CDR3aa: CATGLAGVYEQYF

d_gene: .
abundance: .
v_gene: TRBV4-3
j_gene: TRBJ1-4
CDR3nt: TGCGCCAGCAGCCAAGGTAGTGTCCTAAAAAGAAAACTGTTTTTT
CDR3aa: CASSQGSVLKRKLFF

d_gene: .
abundance: few
v_gene: TRBV12-5
j_gene: TRBJ1-5
CDR3nt: TGTGCTAGTGGTTTGGTAATGGGGGCGAATCAGCCCCAGCATTTT
CDR3aa: CASGLVMGANQPQHF

d_gene: .
abundance: .
v_gene: TRBV6-5
j_gene: TRBJ2-7
CDR3nt: TGTGCCAGCAGTCAACAGGGACCCGAGCAGTACTTC
CDR3aa: CASSQQGPEQYF

d_gene: .
abundance: once
v_gene: TRBV30
j_gene: TRBJ2-3
CDR3nt: TGTGCCTGGAGCCGCCGACAGGATACTAGCACAGATACGCAGTATTTT
CDR3aa: CAWSRRQDTSTDTQYF

d_gene: .
abundance: .
v_gene: TRBV5-5
j_gene: TRBJ2-1
CDR3nt: TGTGCCAGCAGCTGGCCAGGGGAGCAGTTCTTC
CDR3aa: CASSWPGEQFF

d_gene: TRBD1
abundance: .
v_gene: TRBV30
j_gene: TRBJ1-1
CDR3nt: TGTGCCTGGACCAGGGACAGGCCATCCACTGAAGCTTTCTTT
CDR3aa: CAWTRDRPSTEAFF

d_gene: TRBD1
abundance: .
v_gene: TRBV9
j_gene: TRBJ1-4
CDR3nt: TGTGCCAGCAGCCTACAGGGGAATGAAAAACTGTTTTTT
CDR3aa: CASSLQGNEKLFF

d_gene: .
abundance: .
v_gene: TRBV19
j_gene: TRBJ1-5
CDR3nt: TGTGCCAGTAGTCACAGGGTCATCGGCAATCAGCCCCAGCATTTT
CDR3aa: CASSHRVIGNQPQHF

d_gene: TRBD2
abundance: once
v_gene: TRBV7-9
j_gene: TRBJ2-3
CDR3nt: TGTGCCAGCAGCCCCGGACTAGTTTCACGCACAGATACGCAGTATTTT
CDR3aa: CASSPGLVSRTDTQYF

d_gene: TRBD1
abundance: .
v_gene: TRBV5-5
j_gene: TRBJ2-7
CDR3nt: TGTGCCAGCAGCTTCCGGGACAGAGTCTACGAGCAGTACTTC
CDR3aa: CASSFRDRVYEQYF

d_gene: TRBD2
abundance: once
v_gene: TRBV9
j_gene: TRBJ2-7
CDR3nt: TGTGCCAGCAGCTCTAGCGGGGGGCCGCTCGGCGAGCAGTACTTC
CDR3aa: CASSSSGGPLGEQYF

d_gene: .
abundance: .
v_gene: TRBV2
j_gene: TRBJ2-5
CDR3nt: TGTGCCAGCAGCTCGGTAGGAAGGGAGACCCAGTACTTC
CDR3aa: CASSSVGRETQYF

d_gene: TRBD1
abundance: .
v_gene: TRBV2
j_gene: TRBJ1-6
CDR3nt: TGTGCCAGCAGGTGGGGACAGGGGGATAATTCACCCCTCCACTTT
CDR3aa: CASRWGQGDNSPLHF

d_gene: .
abundance: .
v_gene: TRBV30
j_gene: TRBJ1-2
CDR3nt: TGTGCCTGGAGTGTACTTACAGGTGGCTATGGCTACACCTTC
CDR3aa: CAWSVLTGGYGYTF

d_gene: .
abundance: .
v_gene: TRBV19
j_gene: TRBJ2-3
CDR3nt: TGTGCCAGTAGTAACACGACAGGACCCACAGATACGCAGTATTTT
CDR3aa: CASSNTTGPTDTQYF

d_gene: .
abundance: once
v_gene: TRBV5-4
j_gene: TRBJ2-2
CDR3nt: TGTGCCAGCAGCGACGGGGGCAAATACACCGGGGAGCTGTTTTTT
CDR3aa: CASSDGGKYTGELFF

d_gene: .
abundance: .
v_gene: TRBV5-1
j_gene: TRBJ1-3
CDR3nt: TGCGCCAGCAGCCGAACCTGGGGAGACACCATATATTTT
CDR3aa: CASSRTWGDTIYF

d_gene: TRBD1
abundance: few
v_gene: TRBV7-6
j_gene: TRBJ1-6
CDR3nt: TGTGCCAGCAGCTTGCAGGGAGGGACAGCGAGCTCCTATAATTCACCCCTCCACTTT
CDR3aa: CASSLQGGTASSYNSPLHF

d_gene: TRBD1
abundance: .
v_gene: TRBV2
j_gene: TRBJ2-7
CDR3nt: TGTGCCAGCAGCCGACAGGGGATAAGCTACGAGCAGTACTTC
CDR3aa: CASSRQGISYEQYF

d_gene: TRBD1
abundance: once
v_gene: TRBV3-1/TRBV3-2
j_gene: TRBJ1-1
CDR3nt: TGTGCCAGCAGCCAGTGGGACAGGGGGACTGAAGCTTTCTTT
CDR3aa: CASSQWDRGTEAFF

d_gene: TRBD1
abundance: .
v_gene: TRBV9
j_gene: TRBJ2-2
CDR3nt: TGTGCCAGCAGCGCCCGACAGGGTAACACCGGGGAGCTGTTTTTT
CDR3aa: CASSARQGNTGELFF

d_gene: .
abundance: .
v_gene: TRBV5-8
j_gene: TRBJ1-1
CDR3nt: TGTGCCAGCAGCCCAGGGAGGGTTCACACTGAAGCTTTCTTT
CDR3aa: CASSPGRVHTEAFF

d_gene: .
abundance: .
v_gene: TRBV2
j_gene: TRBJ1-6
CDR3nt: TGTGCCAGCAGTGAAGATCGCTCCTATAATTCACCCCTCCACTTT
CDR3aa: CASSEDRSYNSPLHF

d_gene: .
abundance: .
v_gene: TRBV3-1/TRBV3-2
j_gene: TRBJ1-6
CDR3nt: TGTGCCAGCAGCCCGGGGGGTTCACCCCTCCACTTT
CDR3aa: CASSPGGSPLHF

d_gene: .
abundance: .
v_gene: TRBV7-9
j_gene: TRBJ1-4
CDR3nt: TGTGCCAGCAGCCCCGGGGTCTTCCCGGGGGAAAAACTGTTTTTT
CDR3aa: CASSPGVFPGEKLFF

d_gene: TRBD1
abundance: once
v_gene: TRBV2
j_gene: TRBJ2-1
CDR3nt: TGTGCCAGCGGAATGGACAGGGGGCTGGATGAGCAGTTCTTC
CDR3aa: CASGMDRGLDEQFF

d_gene: .
abundance: .
v_gene: TRBV6-6
j_gene: TRBJ2-3
CDR3nt: TGTGCCAGCATGGCAGGGAACACAGATACGCAGTATTTT
CDR3aa: CASMAGNTDTQYF

d_gene: .
abundance: .
v_gene: TRBV7-2
j_gene: TRBJ2-7
CDR3nt: TGTGCCAGCAGCTTAGACAGGTCCTCCTACGAGCAGTACTTC
CDR3aa: CASSLDRSSYEQYF

d_gene: .
abundance: .
v_gene: TRBV7-2
j_gene: TRBJ2-7
CDR3nt: TGTGCCAGCAGCTTAGCGGGGGGGCCCTACGAGCAGTACTTC
CDR3aa: CASSLAGGPYEQYF

d_gene: TRBD1
abundance: .
v_gene: TRBV9
j_gene: TRBJ2-7
CDR3nt: TGTGCCAGCAGCCTCAGGACAGGGGTATACGAGCAGTACTTC
CDR3aa: CASSLRTGVYEQYF

d_gene: .
abundance: .
v_gene: TRBV3-1/TRBV3-2
j_gene: TRBJ1-2
CDR3nt: TGTGCCAGCAGCCAAGAGTTAAACAGAGGCTACACCTTC
CDR3aa: CASSQELNRGYTF

d_gene: .
abundance: .
v_gene: TRBV5-4
j_gene: TRBJ2-7
CDR3nt: TGTGCCAGCAGCTTGAGGGGGGCCAACGAGCAGTACTTC
CDR3aa: CASSLRGANEQYF

d_gene: TRBD1
abundance: .
v_gene: TRBV18
j_gene: TRBJ2-7
CDR3nt: TGTGCCAGCTCACCACCGGGACAGGGGGCCTACGAGCAGTACTTC
CDR3aa: CASSPPGQGAYEQYF

d_gene: .
abundance: once
v_gene: TRBV9
j_gene: TRBJ2-3
CDR3nt: TGTGCCAGCAGCTCTTCCAGGACGAGGGGGAGCACAGATACGCAGTATTTT
CDR3aa: CASSSSRTRGSTDTQYF

d_gene: .
abundance: .
v_gene: TRBV6-5
j_gene: TRBJ2-7
CDR3nt: TGTGCCAGCAGCAGACTTCGGATCGGGGAGCAGTACTTC
CDR3aa: CASSRLRIGEQYF

d_gene: .
abundance: .
v_gene: TRBV6-5
j_gene: TRBJ1-2
CDR3nt: TGTGCCAGCAGTCCGGACAGAAATTATGGCTACACCTTC
CDR3aa: CASSPDRNYGYTF

d_gene: TRBD2
abundance: .
v_gene: TRBV12-5
j_gene: TRBJ2-7
CDR3nt: TGTGCTAGTGGCACCGGCCGAAGTAGCGGGGGGGACCACGAGCAGTACTTC
CDR3aa: CASGTGRSSGGDHEQYF

d_gene: .
abundance: .
v_gene: TRBV5-1
j_gene: TRBJ2-5
CDR3nt: TGCGCCAGCGGAGGCGGGGGCTCGCCGAGGGAGACCCAGTACTTC
CDR3aa: CASGGGGSPRETQYF

d_gene: .
abundance: once
v_gene: TRBV6-5
j_gene: TRBJ1-2
CDR3nt: TGTGCCAGCAGTTATACGACAGCTTACGGCTACACCTTC
CDR3aa: CASSYTTAYGYTF

d_gene: .
abundance: .
v_gene: TRBV13
j_gene: TRBJ2-7
CDR3nt: TGTGCCAGCAGCCCCGGGGGAAACATCTTCCGCGAGCAGTACTTC
CDR3aa: CASSPGGNIFREQYF

d_gene: .
abundance: once
v_gene: TRBV9
j_gene: TRBJ2-2
CDR3nt: TGTGCCAGCAGCGTAGCGGGGGAGAACACCGGGGAGCTGTTTTTT
CDR3aa: CASSVAGENTGELFF

d_gene: TRBD2
abundance: once
v_gene: TRBV19
j_gene: TRBJ2-1
CDR3nt: TGTGCCAGTAGTATAGATCATGTGCTAGCGGGGGCCTACAATGAGCAGTTCTTC
CDR3aa: CASSIDHVLAGAYNEQFF

d_gene: TRBD1
abundance: .
v_gene: TRBV7-6
j_gene: TRBJ1-1
CDR3nt: TGTGCCAGCAGCTTGACAGGGGCCCCCATGAACACTGAAGCTTTCTTT
CDR3aa: CASSLTGAPMNTEAFF

d_gene: TRBD2
abundance: .
v_gene: TRBV4-3
j_gene: TRBJ2-5
CDR3nt: TGCGCCAGCGGGCGGGGGATGGGAGAGACCCAGTACTTC
CDR3aa: CASGRGMGETQYF

d_gene: TRBD1
abundance: .
v_gene: TRBV14
j_gene: TRBJ2-1
CDR3nt: TGTGCCAGCAGCCAACCGGGACAGGGTGTTTACAATGAGCAGTTCTTC
CDR3aa: CASSQPGQGVYNEQFF